This TCR beta chain is drawn from a study of blood T cell repertoires in COVID-19. At the level of the study: The United States, Italy and Spain provided the acute and convalescent COVID-19 samples. From T cells, B-cell-depleted T cells, or PBMCs came the material, which was cDNA or gDNA.

In the authors' methods: Amplifying reference gene primers gave estimates of nucleated cell counts. Generated by immunoSEQ multiplex PCR, the TCRdb table keeps only in-frame clones and is missing some. V and J calls plus clone size are reproduced from that table; the DNA served to infer D and trimming. The data show more than 95,000 clones, roughly nine tenths seen once. Germline CDR1 LNHDA, CDR2 SQIVND (reference sequence). There are 15 residues in the CDR3. Deletions cut 2 bases from V and 3 bases from J, with 8 bases between. This sequence originates from a human donor in a cohort sampled during active COVID-19. The J gene is TRBJ1-6, the V gene TRBV19; D remains ambiguous. The sequenced sample consisted of peripheral blood. For the CDR3, the DNA is TGTGCCAGTAGTATACGCCACGGCTATAATTCACCCCTCCACTTT. This gives the protein CASSIRHGYNSPLHF.